The clone carrying this T cell receptor beta chain appeared many times. Antigen: not known. Germline lookup yields CDR1 MDHEN and CDR2 SYDVKM. V shed 4 bases, J shed 4 bases, and the junction held 6 bases outside the gene matches. The CDR3 is 16 residues long. The data derive from a study of shared clonotypes between healthy human individuals. Study conclusions and caveats: A generally larger estimated richness was seen in naive subsets than in memory subsets.

Produced via immunoSEQ multiplex PCR; TCRdb's table is partial and in-frame only. The sample carries 550,000 to 700,000 clones, 55% to 85% recorded once. The source is a young woman in good health. V is TRBV28 and J is TRBJ1-5, with 11 bases matching TRBD1. What was sequenced was memory CD4+ T cells sorted from blood. Subset noted: CD45RA-negative fraction. The CDR3 region has the DNA TGTGCCAGCAGTTACCCGGGACAGGGGGTAAATCAGCCCCAGCATTTT. Translated: CASSYPGQGVNQPQHF.